This T cell receptor (beta chain) was retrieved from a study of CD8 T cells in Susac syndrome. General study results and limits: An acknowledgment was made by the study that its TCR sequencing and HLA analysis involved relatively few individuals.

CD8+ and CD4+ blood T cells underwent TCR beta sequencing. The CD8+ and CD4+ T cells were negatively isolated, with the TEMRA cells enriched by FACS. Random hexamers were used to reverse transcribe an amount of about 0.45 to 1 ug RNA. The authors amplified TCR beta CDR3 across 54 Vbeta and 13 Jbeta using immunoSEQ multiplex PCR. TCRdb independently ran MiXCR on the immunoSEQ multiplex PCR reads; one entry per CDR3 protein. The table includes around 130,000 distinct CDR3 sequences, roughly 94% detected once. About this clonotype: Its antigen remains unknown.

Germline V gene data show CDR1 as SGHRS and CDR2 as YFSETQ. The CDR3 is made up of 16 amino acids. Trimming stripped 0 bases from V and 0 bases from J, with 12 bases between. The sequence was collected from a human donor in good health. Sequenced material: CD4+ T cells from PBMCs. This chain connects TRBV5-1 to TRBJ2-5, with D perhaps matching TRBD1 or TRBD2 (5 bases each). The CDR3 spells CASSLGEGPYQETQYF. CDR3 bases: TGCGCCAGCAGCTTGGGTGAGGGACCGTACCAAGAGACCCAGTACTTC. Based on the CDR3 plus reference TRBV5-1 and TRBJ2-5, the full variable domain is KAGVTQTPRYLIKTRGQQVTLSCSPISGHRSVSWYQQTPGQGLQFLFEYFSETQRNKGNFPGRFSGRQFSNSRSEMNVSTLELGDSALYLCASSLGEGPYQETQYFGPGTRLLVL.